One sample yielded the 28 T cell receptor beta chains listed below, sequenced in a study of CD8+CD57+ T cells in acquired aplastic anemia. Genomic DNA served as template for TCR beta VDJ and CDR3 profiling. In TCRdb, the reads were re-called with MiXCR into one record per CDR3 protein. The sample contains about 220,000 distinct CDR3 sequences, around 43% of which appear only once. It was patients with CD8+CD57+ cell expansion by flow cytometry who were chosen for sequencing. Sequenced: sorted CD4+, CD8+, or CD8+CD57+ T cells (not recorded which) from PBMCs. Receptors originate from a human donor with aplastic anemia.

CDR3 loop: CASSGRKDQGVDEQYF. The CDR3 DNA sequence: TGTGCCAGCAGTGGGAGGAAGGACCAGGGGGTGGATGAGCAGTACTTC. The chain combines TRBV7-9 with TRBJ2-7; weak D call: TRBD1 (7 bases). The V end was cut by 6 bases, the J end by 7 bases, with 25 bases between. Looked up from germline, CDR1 is SEHNR and CDR2 is FQNEAQ (reference sequence). CDR3 length: 16 residues.

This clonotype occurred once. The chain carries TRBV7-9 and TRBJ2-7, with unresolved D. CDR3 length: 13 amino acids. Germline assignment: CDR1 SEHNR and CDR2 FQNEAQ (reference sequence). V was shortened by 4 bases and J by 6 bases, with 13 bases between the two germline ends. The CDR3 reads CASSSSTGFEQYF. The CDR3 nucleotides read TGTGCCAGCAGCTCCTCGACTGGATTCGAGCAGTACTTC. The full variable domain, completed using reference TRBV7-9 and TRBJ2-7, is DTGVSQNPRHKITKRGQNVTFRCDPISEHNRLYWYRQTLGQGPEFLTYFQNEAQLEKSRLLSDRFSAERPKGSFSTLEIQRTEQGDSAMYLCASSSSTGFEQYFGPGTRLTVT.

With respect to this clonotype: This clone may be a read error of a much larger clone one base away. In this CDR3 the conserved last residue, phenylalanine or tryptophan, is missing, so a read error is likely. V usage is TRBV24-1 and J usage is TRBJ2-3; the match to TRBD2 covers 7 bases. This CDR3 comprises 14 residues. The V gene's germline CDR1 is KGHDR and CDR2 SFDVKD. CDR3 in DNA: TGTGCCAGCAGTGAAGCGCGGGAGACAGATACGCAGTATTCT. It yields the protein CASSEARETDTQYS.

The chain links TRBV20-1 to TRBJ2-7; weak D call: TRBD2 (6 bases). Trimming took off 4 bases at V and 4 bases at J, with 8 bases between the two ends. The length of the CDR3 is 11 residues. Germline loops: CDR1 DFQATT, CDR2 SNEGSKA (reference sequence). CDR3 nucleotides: TGCAGTGCTACACTAGCATACGAGCAGTACTTC. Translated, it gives CSATLAYEQYF.

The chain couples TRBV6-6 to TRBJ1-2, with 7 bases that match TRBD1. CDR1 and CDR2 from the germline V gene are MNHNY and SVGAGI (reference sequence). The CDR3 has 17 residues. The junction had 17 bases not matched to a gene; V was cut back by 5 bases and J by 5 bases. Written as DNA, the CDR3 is TGTGCCAGCAGTCCCGCCGGGACAGCGGGCAATTTTTATGGCTACACCTTC. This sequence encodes CASSPAGTAGNFYGYTF.

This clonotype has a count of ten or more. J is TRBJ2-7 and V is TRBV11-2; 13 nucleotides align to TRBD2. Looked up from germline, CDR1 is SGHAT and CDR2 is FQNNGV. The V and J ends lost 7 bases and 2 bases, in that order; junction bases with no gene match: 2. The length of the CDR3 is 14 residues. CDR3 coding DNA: TGTGCCAGCAAGGGACTAGCGGGGCCCTACGAGCAGTACTTC. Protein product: CASKGLAGPYEQYF.

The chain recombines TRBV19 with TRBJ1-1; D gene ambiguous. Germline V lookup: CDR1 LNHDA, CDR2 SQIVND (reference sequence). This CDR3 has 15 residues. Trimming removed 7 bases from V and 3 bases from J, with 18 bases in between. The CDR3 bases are TGTGCCAGTACCATGAGACCAGAACAGCACACTGAAGCTTTCTTT. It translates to CASTMRPEQHTEAFF.

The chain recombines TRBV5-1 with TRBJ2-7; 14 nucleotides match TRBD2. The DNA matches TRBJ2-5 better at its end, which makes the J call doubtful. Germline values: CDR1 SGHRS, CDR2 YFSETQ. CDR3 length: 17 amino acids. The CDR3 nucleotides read TGCGCCAGCAGCGGAACGGGACTAGCGGGGGCGGGAGAGACCCAGTACTTC. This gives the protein CASSGTGLAGAGETQYF.

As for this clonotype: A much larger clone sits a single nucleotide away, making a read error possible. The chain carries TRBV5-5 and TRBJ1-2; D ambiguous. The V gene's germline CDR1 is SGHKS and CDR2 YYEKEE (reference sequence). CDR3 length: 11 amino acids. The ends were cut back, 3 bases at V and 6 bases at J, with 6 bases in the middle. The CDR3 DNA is TGTGCCAGCAGCTCCCACAATGGCTACACCTTC. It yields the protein CASSSHNGYTF. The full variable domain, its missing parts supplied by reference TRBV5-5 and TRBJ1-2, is DAGVTQSPTHLIKTRGQQVTLRCSPISGHKSVSWYQQVLGQGPQFIFQYYEKEERGRGNFPDRFSARQFPNYSSELNVNALLLGDSALYLCASSSHNGYTFGSGTRLTVV.

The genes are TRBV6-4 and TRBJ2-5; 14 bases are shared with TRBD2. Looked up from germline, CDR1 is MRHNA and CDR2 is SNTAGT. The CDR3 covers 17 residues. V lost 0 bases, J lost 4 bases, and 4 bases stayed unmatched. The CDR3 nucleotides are TGTGCCAGCAGTGACTCGACTAGCGGGGGGGCTCGAGAGACCCAGTACTTC. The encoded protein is CASSDSTSGGARETQYF.

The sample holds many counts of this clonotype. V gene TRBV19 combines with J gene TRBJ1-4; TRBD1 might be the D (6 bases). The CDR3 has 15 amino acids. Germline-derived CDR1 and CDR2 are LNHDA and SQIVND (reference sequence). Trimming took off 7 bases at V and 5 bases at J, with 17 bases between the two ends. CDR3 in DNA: TGTGCCAGTACCTGGGCGGACAGATCCAATGAAAAACTGTTTTTT. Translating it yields CASTWADRSNEKLFF.

The CDR3 DNA sequence: TGCAGCGTTGAGGGGGGGGACCCCTCCTACGAGCAGTACTTC. Its translation is CSVEGGDPSYEQYF. J is TRBJ2-7 and V is TRBV29-1; 7 positions match TRBD2. Unmatched junction bases numbered 5, after V lost 3 bases and J lost 0 bases. The CDR3 has 14 residues. Germline V lookup: CDR1 SQVTM, CDR2 ANQGSEA.

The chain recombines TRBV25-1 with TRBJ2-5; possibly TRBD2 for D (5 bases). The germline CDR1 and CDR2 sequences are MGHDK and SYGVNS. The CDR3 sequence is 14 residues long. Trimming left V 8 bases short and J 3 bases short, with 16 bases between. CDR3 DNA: TGTGCCAGCCCGTTAGCGAGCCCTAAAGAGACCCAGTACTTC. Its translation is CASPLASPKETQYF. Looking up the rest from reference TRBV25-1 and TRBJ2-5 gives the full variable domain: EADIYQTPRYLVIGTGKKITLECSQTMGHDKMYWYQQDPGMELHLIHYSYGVNSTEKGDLSSESTVSRIRTEHFPLTLESARPSHTSQYLCASPLASPKETQYFGPGTRLLVL.

The CDR3 protein is CASSQDLVNSNQPQHF. The CDR3, as DNA: TGCGCCAGCAGCCAAGATTTGGTTAATAGCAATCAGCCCCAGCATTTT. V and J are TRBV4-3 and TRBJ1-5, with D unclear. Germline-derived CDR1 and CDR2 are LGHNA and YSLEER. Trimming shortened V by 0 bases and J by 0 bases, and 9 bases separated the two germline ends. This CDR3 is 16 amino acids long.

The DNA of the CDR3 is TGTGCCACCAGTGGATATGGTACAGGGGCCAACGTCCTGACTTTC. Translated: CATSGYGTGANVLTF. V and J are TRBV24-1 and TRBJ2-6; D unclear. V was cut by 5 bases and J by 4 bases, with 11 bases left in between. The germline V gene has CDR1 KGHDR and CDR2 SFDVKD. The length of the CDR3 is 15 residues.

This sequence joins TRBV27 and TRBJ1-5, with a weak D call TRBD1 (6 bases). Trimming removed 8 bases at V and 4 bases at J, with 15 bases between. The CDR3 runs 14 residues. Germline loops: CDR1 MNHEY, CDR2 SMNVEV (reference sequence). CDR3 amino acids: CASRPGQSNQPQHF. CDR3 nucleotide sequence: TGTGCCAGCCGGCCAGGACAGAGTAATCAGCCCCAGCATTTT.

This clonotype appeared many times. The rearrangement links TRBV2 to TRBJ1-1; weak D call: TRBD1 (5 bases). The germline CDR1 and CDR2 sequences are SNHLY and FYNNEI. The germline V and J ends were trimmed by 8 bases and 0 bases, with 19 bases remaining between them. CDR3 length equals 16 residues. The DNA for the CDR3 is TGTGCCAGCGTCGTGGGGAAGACAGCTATGAACACTGAAGCTTTCTTT. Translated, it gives CASVVGKTAMNTEAFF.

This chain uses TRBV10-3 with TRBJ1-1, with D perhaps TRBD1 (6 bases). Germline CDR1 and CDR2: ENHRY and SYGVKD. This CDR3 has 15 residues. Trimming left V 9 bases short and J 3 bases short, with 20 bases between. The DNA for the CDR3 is TGTGCCATAAAGGGTCAGGGGAAGGAGGACACTGAAGCTTTCTTT. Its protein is CAIKGQGKEDTEAFF.

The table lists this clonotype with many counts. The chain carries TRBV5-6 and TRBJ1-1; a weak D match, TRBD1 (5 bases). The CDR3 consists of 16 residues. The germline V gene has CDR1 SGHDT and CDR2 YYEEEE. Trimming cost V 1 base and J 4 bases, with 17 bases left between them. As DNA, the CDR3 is TGTGCCAGCAGCTTGTTCGGGACCCGAGTAGGCACTGAAGCTTTCTTT. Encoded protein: CASSLFGTRVGTEAFF. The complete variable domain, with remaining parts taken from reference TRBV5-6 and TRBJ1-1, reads DAGVTQSPTHLIKTRGQQVTLRCSPKSGHDTVSWYQQALGQGPQFIFQYYEEEERQRGNFPDRFSGHQFPNYSSELNVNALLLGDSALYLCASSLFGTRVGTEAFFGQGTRLTVV.

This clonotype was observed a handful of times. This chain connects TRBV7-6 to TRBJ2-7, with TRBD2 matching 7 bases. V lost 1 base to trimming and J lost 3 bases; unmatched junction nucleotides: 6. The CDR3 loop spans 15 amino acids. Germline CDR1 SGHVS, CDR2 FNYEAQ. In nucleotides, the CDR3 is TGTGCCAGCAGCTTAGGGAGCGGGGATGGCTACGAGCAGTACTTC. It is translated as CASSLGSGDGYEQYF.

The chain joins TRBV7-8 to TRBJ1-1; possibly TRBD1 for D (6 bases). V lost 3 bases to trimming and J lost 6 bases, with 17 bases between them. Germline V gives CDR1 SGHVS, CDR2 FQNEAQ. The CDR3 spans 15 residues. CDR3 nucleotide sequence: TGTGCCAGCAGCTTTGGGGATACAGGGATCGCTGAAGCTTTCTTT. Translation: CASSFGDTGIAEAFF.

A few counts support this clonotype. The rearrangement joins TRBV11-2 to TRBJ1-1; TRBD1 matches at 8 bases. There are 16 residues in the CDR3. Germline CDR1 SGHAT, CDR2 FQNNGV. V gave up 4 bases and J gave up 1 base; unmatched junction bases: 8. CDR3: CASSYSQDRANTEAFF. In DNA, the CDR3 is TGTGCCAGCAGCTATTCCCAGGACAGGGCGAACACTGAAGCTTTCTTT.

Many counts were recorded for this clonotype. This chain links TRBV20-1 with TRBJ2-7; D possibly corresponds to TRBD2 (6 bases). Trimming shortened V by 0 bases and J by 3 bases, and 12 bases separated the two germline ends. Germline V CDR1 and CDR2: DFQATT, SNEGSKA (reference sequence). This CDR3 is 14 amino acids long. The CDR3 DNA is TGCAGTGCTAGAGATTTTTCGCGGGGCTACGAGCAGTACTTC. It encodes CSARDFSRGYEQYF.

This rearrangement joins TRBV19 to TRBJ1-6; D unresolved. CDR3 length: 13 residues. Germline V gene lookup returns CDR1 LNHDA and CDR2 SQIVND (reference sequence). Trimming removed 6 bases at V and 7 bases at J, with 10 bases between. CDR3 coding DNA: TGTGCCAGTAGAGACTACGGGAATTCACCCCTCCACTTT. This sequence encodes CASRDYGNSPLHF.

The CDR3 loop is CASSLTGWAGTDTQYF. CDR3 bases: TGTGCCAGCAGCTTAACGGGGTGGGCCGGGACAGATACGCAGTATTTT. The chain links TRBV7-2 to TRBJ2-3, with D possibly matching TRBD2 (5 bases). V shed 2 bases and J shed 3 bases, with 15 bases lying between them. The germline CDR1 and CDR2 sequences are SGHTA and FQGNSA. The CDR3 has 16 residues. Full variable domain (missing parts from reference TRBV7-2 and TRBJ2-3): GAGVSQSPSNKVTEKGKDVELRCDPISGHTALYWYRQSLGQGLEFLIYFQGNSAPDKSGLPSDRFSAERTGGSVSTLTIQRTQQEDSAVYLCASSLTGWAGTDTQYFGPGTRLTVL.

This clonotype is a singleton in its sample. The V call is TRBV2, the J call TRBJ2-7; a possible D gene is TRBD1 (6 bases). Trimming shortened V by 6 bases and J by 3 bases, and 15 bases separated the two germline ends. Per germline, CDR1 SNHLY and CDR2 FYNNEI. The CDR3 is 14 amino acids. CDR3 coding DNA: TGTGCCAGCAGGCCTCATCAGGGGAGCTACGAGCAGTACTTC. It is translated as CASRPHQGSYEQYF.

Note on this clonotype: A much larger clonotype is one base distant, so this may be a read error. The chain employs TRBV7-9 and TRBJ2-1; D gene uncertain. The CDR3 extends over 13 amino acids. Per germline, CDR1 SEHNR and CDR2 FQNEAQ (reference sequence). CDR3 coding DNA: TGTGCCAGCAGCTTGGGTCGCACCAATGAGCAGCTCTTC. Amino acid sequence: CASSLGRTNEQLF.

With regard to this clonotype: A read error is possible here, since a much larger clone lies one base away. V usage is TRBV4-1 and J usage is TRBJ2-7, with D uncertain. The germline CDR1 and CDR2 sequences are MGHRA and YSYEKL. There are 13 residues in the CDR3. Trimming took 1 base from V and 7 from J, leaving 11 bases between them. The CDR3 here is CASSQAGDNEQYF. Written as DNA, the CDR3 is TGCGCCAGCAGCCAAGCAGGAGACAATGAGCAGTACTTC.